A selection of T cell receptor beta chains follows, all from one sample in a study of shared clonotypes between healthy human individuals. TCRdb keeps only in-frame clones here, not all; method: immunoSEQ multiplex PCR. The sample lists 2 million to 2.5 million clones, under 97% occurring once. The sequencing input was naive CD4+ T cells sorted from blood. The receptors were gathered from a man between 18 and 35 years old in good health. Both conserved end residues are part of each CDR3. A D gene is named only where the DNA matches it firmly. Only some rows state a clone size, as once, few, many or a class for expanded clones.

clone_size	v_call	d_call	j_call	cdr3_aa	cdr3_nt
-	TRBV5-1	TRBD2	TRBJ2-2	CASSLQAGGPGELFF	TGCGCCAGCAGCTTGCAAGCGGGAGGTCCCGGGGAGCTGTTTTTT
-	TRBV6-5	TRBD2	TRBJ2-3	CASSGTSVGTDTQYF	TGTGCCAGCAGTGGGACTAGCGTTGGCACAGATACGCAGTATTTT
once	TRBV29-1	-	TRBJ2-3	CSSVGQNTDTQYF	TGCAGCAGCGTGGGACAAAACACAGATACGCAGTATTTT
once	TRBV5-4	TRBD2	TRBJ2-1	CASSREAVRDEQFF	TGTGCCAGCAGCCGGGAGGCGGTTAGAGATGAGCAGTTCTTC
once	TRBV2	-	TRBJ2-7	CASKARSTYEQYF	TGTGCCAGCAAGGCGCGATCCACCTACGAGCAGTACTTC
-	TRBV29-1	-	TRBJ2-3	CSVRRGGAGDTQYF	TGCAGCGTTAGGAGAGGCGGGGCTGGGGATACGCAGTATTTT
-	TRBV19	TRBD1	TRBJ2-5	CASNQGQGISEETQYF	TGTGCCAGTAATCAGGGACAGGGGATTTCAGAAGAGACCCAGTACTTC
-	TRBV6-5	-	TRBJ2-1	CASSYAAGLPREQFF	TGTGCCAGCAGTTACGCTGCGGGGTTACCACGTGAGCAGTTCTTC
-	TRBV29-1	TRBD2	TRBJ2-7	CSVDPSGSSYEQYF	TGCAGCGTTGATCCTAGCGGGAGCTCCTACGAGCAGTACTTC
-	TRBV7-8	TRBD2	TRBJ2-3	CASSFNRLAGGPTDTQYF	TGTGCCAGCAGCTTTAACCGGCTAGCGGGAGGGCCCACAGATACGCAGTATTTT
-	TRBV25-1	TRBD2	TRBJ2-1	CASSTSGRPYNEQFF	TGTGCCAGCAGTACTAGCGGGAGGCCCTACAATGAGCAGTTCTTC
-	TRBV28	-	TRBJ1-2	CASSYRDSKRRVTF	TGTGCCAGCAGTTACAGGGACTCCAAAAGGAGGGTCACCTTC
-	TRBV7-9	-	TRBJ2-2	CASSPTRGLTGELFF	TGTGCCAGCAGCCCCACTCGAGGGCTCACCGGGGAGCTGTTTTTT
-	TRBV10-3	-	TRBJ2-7	CAISGSTYEQYF	TGTGCCATCAGTGGGTCCACCTACGAGCAGTACTTC
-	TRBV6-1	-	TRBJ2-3	CASRTGALLADTQYF	TGTGCCAGCCGTACGGGAGCCCTGCTGGCAGATACGCAGTATTTT
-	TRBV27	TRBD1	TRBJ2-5	CASSLSTRDRGPPPSAETQYF	TGTGCCAGCAGTTTGAGTACAAGAGACAGGGGGCCACCACCCTCGGCAGAGACCCAGTACTTC
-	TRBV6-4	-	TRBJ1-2	CASSPSGDYGYTF	TGTGCCAGCAGTCCATCCGGGGACTATGGCTACACCTTC
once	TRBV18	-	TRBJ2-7	CASSPGHQIPSYEQYF	TGTGCCAGCTCACCAGGCCACCAGATTCCTTCCTACGAGCAGTACTTC
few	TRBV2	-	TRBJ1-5	CASRGRSGQPQHF	TGTGCCAGCAGGGGCCGATCGGGTCAGCCCCAGCATTTT
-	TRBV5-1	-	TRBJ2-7	CASSSRQWGSTYEQYF	TGCGCCAGCAGCTCCCGTCAATGGGGATCTACCTACGAGCAGTACTTC
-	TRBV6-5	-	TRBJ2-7	CASSSRGYYEQYF	TGTGCCAGCAGTTCCCGTGGTTACTACGAGCAGTACTTC
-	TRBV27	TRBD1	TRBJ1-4	CASSLDRVDEKLFF	TGTGCCAGCAGCCTGGACAGGGTTGATGAAAAACTGTTTTTT
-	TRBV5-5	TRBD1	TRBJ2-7	CASSLDYRGLVEQYF	TGTGCCAGCAGCTTGGACTACAGGGGGCTTGTCGAGCAGTACTTC
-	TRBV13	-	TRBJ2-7	CASSLDRIYEQYF	TGTGCCAGCAGCTTAGACAGAATCTACGAGCAGTACTTC
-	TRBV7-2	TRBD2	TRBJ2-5	CASSLVLAGDKETQYF	TGTGCCAGCAGCTTAGTCCTAGCGGGAGATAAAGAGACCCAGTACTTC
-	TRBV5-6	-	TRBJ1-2	CASSVQANYGYTF	TGTGCCAGCAGCGTACAAGCTAACTATGGCTACACCTTC
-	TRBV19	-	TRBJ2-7	CASSRTDSRSYEQYF	TGTGCCAGTTCAAGGACGGACAGCCGGTCCTACGAGCAGTACTTC
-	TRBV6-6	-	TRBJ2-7	CASSYRSYEQYF	TGTGCCAGCAGTTACCGGTCCTACGAGCAGTACTTC
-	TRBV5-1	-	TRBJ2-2	CASSNSGTGELFF	TGCGCCAGCAGCAACTCGGGCACCGGGGAGCTGTTTTTT
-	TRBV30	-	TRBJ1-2	CAWNDGGWGYTF	TGTGCCTGGAACGACGGGGGATGGGGCTACACCTTC
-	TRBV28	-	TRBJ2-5	CATSRRGLGETQYF	TGTGCCACGTCCCGCCGTGGGCTGGGGGAGACCCAGTACTTC
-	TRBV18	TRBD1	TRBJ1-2	CASSPGQIYGYTF	TGTGCCAGCTCACCGGGACAGATTTATGGCTACACCTTC
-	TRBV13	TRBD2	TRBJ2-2	CASGAPAFRLAGKNTGELFF	TGTGCCAGCGGGGCCCCGGCATTTCGACTAGCGGGAAAGAACACCGGGGAGCTGTTTTTT